A few counts support the clone carrying this T cell receptor beta chain. This record comes from a study of blood T cell repertoires in COVID-19. Background on the study: Researchers got acute and convalescent COVID-19 samples from the United States, Italy and Spain. T cells, B-cell-depleted T cells, or PBMCs supplied cDNA or gDNA.

As processed by the authors: Amplification of reference gene primers provided the estimated nucleated cell counts. Method: immunoSEQ multiplex PCR; TCRdb's copy keeps in-frame clones and lacks some. V and J calls and clone size are given by that table; D and trimming were obtained from the DNA. Of around 200,000 clones in the sample, around 86% were seen once. Germline CDR1 reads SEHNR; CDR2 reads FQNEAQ (reference sequence). The CDR3 loop spans 18 amino acids. J lost 1 base, V lost 4 bases, and 13 bases had no gene match. V usage is TRBV7-9 and J usage is TRBJ1-2, with TRBD1 matching 9 bases. Sequenced sample: peripheral blood. This sequence originates from a man between 35 and 55 years old with active or convalescent COVID-19. The CDR3, as DNA: TGTGCCAGCAGCTACCGAGGGACAGGGAATGGGGTTAACTATGGCTACACCTTC. This sequence encodes CASSYRGTGNGVNYGYTF. The entire variable domain, with the rest obtained from reference TRBV7-9 and TRBJ1-2, is as follows: DTGVSQNPRHKITKRGQNVTFRCDPISEHNRLYWYRQTLGQGPEFLTYFQNEAQLEKSRLLSDRFSAERPKGSFSTLEIQRTEQGDSAMYLCASSYRGTGNGVNYGYTFGSGTRLTVV.